These 27 T cell receptor beta chains originate from one sample sequenced in a study of cytomegalovirus exposure and HLA in healthy donors. Using immunoSEQ multiplex PCR, the repertoire was profiled, and TCRdb retains in-frame clones only, with some absent. The table has under 150,000 clones, 70% to 90% seen once. Sequencing was done on a sample of PBMCs. Receptors originate from a man younger than 35 in good health and CMV-seropositive.

The chain carries TRBV9 and TRBJ2-5; 9 bases are shared with TRBD2. With V trimmed by 0 bases and J by 1 base, 4 bases remained unmatched. CDR1 SGDLS and CDR2 YYNGEE come from the germline V gene. The CDR3 sequence is 16 residues long. The CDR3 here is CASSVGVAGVQETQYF. CDR3 DNA: TGTGCCAGCAGCGTAGGAGTAGCGGGGGTCCAAGAGACCCAGTACTTC.

The V call is TRBV19, the J call TRBJ2-1; 9 bases line up with TRBD1. Germline assignment: CDR1 LNHDA and CDR2 SQIVND (reference sequence). The CDR3 is 15 residues long. The V gene end was trimmed by 7 bases and the J gene end by 5 bases; junction bases not matched to a gene: 9. This chain's CDR3 is CASTAGTGSHNEQFF. CDR3 sequence (DNA): TGTGCCAGTACCGCCGGGACAGGGAGTCACAATGAGCAGTTCTTC.

This chain links TRBV5-1 with TRBJ1-3, with a weak D call TRBD1 (5 bases). Germline values: CDR1 SGHRS, CDR2 YFSETQ. Trimming left V 3 bases short and J 0 bases short, with 13 bases between. There are 16 residues in the CDR3. CDR3 DNA sequence: TGCGCCAGCAGCTCTACTACAGGAATCTCTGGAAACACCATATATTTT. Translating gives CASSSTTGISGNTIYF.

Turning to this clone: One junction end does not reproduce the germline sequence, and a read error may be involved. The genes are TRBV5-1 and TRBJ1-1; TRBD1 matches 8 bases. Germline CDR1 and CDR2: SGHRS and YFSETQ. The CDR3 spans 14 residues. As DNA, the CDR3 is TGCGCCAGCAGCCCAGGGGGCGGGAACCCTGAAGCTTTCTTT. It is translated as CASSPGGGNPEAFF.

This clone was detected once. V usage is TRBV29-1 and J usage is TRBJ2-5; the D is unclear. The CDR3 contains 11 residues. The V and J ends lost 5 bases and 2 bases respectively, with 6 bases between them. Germline CDR1 and CDR2: SQVTM and ANQGSEA. CDR3 region: CSVTKQETQYF. CDR3 nucleotide sequence: TGCAGCGTTACTAAACAAGAGACCCAGTACTTC.

The chain recombines TRBV4-1 with TRBJ2-1; D is unclear. With 0 bases removed from V and 7 bases from J, the gap between germline ends came to 7 bases. CDR3 length equals 13 residues. Germline loops: CDR1 MGHRA, CDR2 YSYEKL. DNA of the CDR3: TGCGCCAGCAGCCAAGACCGGGTGAATGAGCAGTTCTTC. This sequence encodes CASSQDRVNEQFF.

Only a few counts were recorded for this clone. Other DNA variants within this sample encode the same CDR3. The V and J genes are TRBV6-5 and TRBJ1-2; possible D gene TRBD1, 6 bases. CDR1 and CDR2 (germline): MNHEY, SVGAGI. V lost 5 bases and J lost 6, with 13 bases in between. This CDR3 is 13 amino acids long. The CDR3 loop reads CASSPDRFNGYTF. CDR3 DNA: TGTGCCAGCAGTCCCGACAGGTTTAATGGCTACACCTTC.

The J gene is TRBJ2-7, the V gene TRBV2; 9 bases match TRBD1. Germline V gene sequence: CDR1 SNHLY, CDR2 FYNNEI. Losses at the gene ends were 6 bases for V and 3 bases for J; bases not matched to a gene: 6. The CDR3 loop spans 14 amino acids. CDR3 bases: TGTGCCAGCAGGGGAACAGGGGGCCACTACGAGCAGTACTTC. It specifies CASRGTGGHYEQYF.

The rearrangement uses TRBV2 and TRBJ2-1; 9 bases match TRBD2. Trimming removed 5 bases from V and 0 bases from J; junction bases left unmatched: 2. CDR1 and CDR2 from the germline V gene are SNHLY and FYNNEI. The CDR3 runs 15 residues. The CDR3 region has the DNA TGTGCCAGCAGTCCTAGCGGGACCTCCTACAATGAGCAGTTCTTC. It codes for CASSPSGTSYNEQFF.

V usage is TRBV13 and J usage is TRBJ2-5; TRBD2 matches at 14 bases. Per germline, CDR1 PRHDT and CDR2 FYEKMQ (reference sequence). V lost 2 bases to trimming and J lost 5 bases; unmatched junction nucleotides: 13. The CDR3 is 19 residues long. The CDR3 coding sequence is TGTGCCAGCAGCTTACAACAGACCGGGACTAGCGGGAGTAAGGAGACCCAGTACTTC. Its translation is CASSLQQTGTSGSKETQYF.

The V gene is TRBV7-2, the J gene TRBJ2-3, with 7 bases fitting TRBD1. The germline V gene encodes CDR1 SGHTA and CDR2 FQGNSA. The CDR3 is 14 amino acids. Losses at the gene ends were 5 bases for V and 4 bases for J; bases not matched to a gene: 6. The CDR3 nucleotides read TGTGCCAGCAGCCCGGGACAGTCCCCAGATACGCAGTATTTT. It encodes CASSPGQSPDTQYF.

V and J are TRBV9 and TRBJ1-6; 8 positions match TRBD1. Germline CDR1 and CDR2: SGDLS and YYNGEE. Trimming removed 3 bases from V and 9 bases from J; junction bases left unmatched: 5. The CDR3 spans 14 residues. The CDR3 loop reads CASSAAGGFSPLHF. CDR3 in DNA: TGTGCCAGCAGCGCGGCAGGGGGCTTTTCACCCCTCCACTTT.

The V and J genes are TRBV5-8 and TRBJ2-7, with D perhaps TRBD2 (5 bases). Germline assignment: CDR1 SGHTS and CDR2 YDEGEE. CDR3 length equals 14 residues. Deletions cut 0 bases from V and 0 bases from J, with 7 bases between. The CDR3 region is CASSLDGSSYEQYF. CDR3 nucleotide sequence: TGTGCCAGCAGCTTGGATGGGAGCTCCTACGAGCAGTACTTC.

The J gene is TRBJ2-7, the V gene TRBV6-5; weak D call: TRBD2 (6 bases). The V and J ends lost 2 bases and 6 bases respectively, with 11 bases between them. This CDR3 has 13 residues. The V gene's germline CDR1 is MNHEY and CDR2 SVGAGI. The CDR3 loop is CASSYGQGGEQYF. The CDR3 DNA follows: TGTGCCAGCAGTTACGGTCAGGGAGGCGAGCAGTACTTC.

This clone was picked up many times. V usage is TRBV19 and J usage is TRBJ2-2, with TRBD2 matching 13 bases. The CDR3 totals 14 residues. CDR1 is LNHDA and CDR2 is SQIVND in the germline V gene (reference sequence). The ends lost 10 bases at V and 2 bases at J; junction bases unmatched: 1. The CDR3 DNA follows: TGTGCCACGGGACTAGCGGGAAACACCGGGGAGCTGTTTTTT. Its protein is CATGLAGNTGELFF.

This clone was counted a few times. The CDR3 loop is CASSGMGQAARGGYTF. For the CDR3, the DNA is TGTGCCAGCAGTGGTATGGGACAGGCCGCCCGAGGTGGCTACACCTTC. The chain joins TRBV11-2 to TRBJ1-2, with TRBD1 identical over 8 bases. The CDR3 consists of 16 residues. V trimming: 6 bases; J trimming: 7 bases; junction bases outside the gene matches: 16. Germline V gives CDR1 SGHAT, CDR2 FQNNGV. Full variable domain (remainder filled in from reference TRBV11-2 and TRBJ1-2): EAGVAQSPRYKIIEKRQSVAFWCNPISGHATLYWYQQILGQGPKLLIQFQNNGVVDDSQLPKDRFSAERLKGVDSTLKIQPAKLEDSAVYLCASSGMGQAARGGYTFGSGTRLTVV.

The chain carries TRBV2 and TRBJ1-1; D is possibly TRBD1 (5 bases). V dropped 10 bases and J dropped 5 bases, with 14 bases sitting between them. In germline, CDR1 is SNHLY, CDR2 FYNNEI. CDR3 length: 12 amino acids. This chain's CDR3 is CAISREGTEAFF. The CDR3 coding sequence is TGTGCCATATCAAGGGAGGGGACTGAAGCTTTCTTT.

The chain carries TRBV27 and TRBJ1-2; D not resolved. The CDR3 sequence is 15 residues long. From germline, CDR1 is MNHEY and CDR2 SMNVEV (reference sequence). V lost 1 base to trimming and J lost 2 bases, with 11 bases between them. In DNA form, the CDR3 reads TGTGCCAGCAGTTTATATCAAGGGAGCAACTATGGCTACACCTTC. The encoded protein is CASSLYQGSNYGYTF.

This clone was picked up one time. V and J are TRBV6-1 and TRBJ2-1, with D possibly matching TRBD1 (6 bases). Trimming shortened V by 3 bases and J by 1 base, and 13 bases separated the two germline ends. Germline V lookup: CDR1 MNHNS, CDR2 SASEGT. This CDR3 is built from 16 residues. The CDR3 DNA follows: TGTGCCAGCAGTGAGGAGACAGGCCCGTCCTACAATGAGCAGTTCTTC. This translates into CASSEETGPSYNEQFF.

The table lists this clone with a count of one. This chain uses TRBV28 with TRBJ1-2, with D maybe TRBD1 (6 bases). Trimming cost V 10 bases and J 2 bases, with 11 bases left between them. This CDR3 has 12 amino acids. The V gene's germline CDR1 is MDHEN and CDR2 SYDVKM. The CDR3 reads CATARGNYGYTF. CDR3 DNA sequence: TGTGCCACCGCAAGGGGGAACTATGGCTACACCTTC.

The chain joins TRBV2 to TRBJ2-7; perhaps TRBD1 as D (6 bases). Germline V gene lookup returns CDR1 SNHLY and CDR2 FYNNEI. The length of the CDR3 is 13 residues. V was pared by 6 bases and J by 0 bases, with 9 bases between. In DNA form, the CDR3 reads TGTGCCAGCAGGAGGGGGTTCTCCTACGAGCAGTACTTC. Translation: CASRRGFSYEQYF.

The gene calls are TRBV5-6 and TRBJ2-7, with D possibly matching TRBD1 (6 bases). CDR3 length equals 13 residues. In germline, CDR1 is SGHDT, CDR2 YYEEEE. V shed 3 bases and J shed 4 bases, with 11 bases lying between them. The CDR3 DNA follows: TGTGCCAGCAGCTGGGCAGGGGAATACGAGCAGTACTTC. Amino acids: CASSWAGEYEQYF.

This clone showed up just a few times. This chain joins TRBV28 and TRBJ2-1; the match to TRBD1 covers 9 bases. The V gene's germline CDR1 is MDHEN and CDR2 SYDVKM. V gave up 4 bases and J gave up 8 bases; unmatched junction bases: 12. The CDR3 is 16 residues long. The CDR3 nucleotides read TGTGCCAGCAGTTCCCTAGGGACAGGGTCTATCTATGAGCAGTTCTTC. Translating gives CASSSLGTGSIYEQFF.

This clone was observed at least ten times. The chain combines TRBV6-6 with TRBJ2-3; 7 bases are shared with TRBD2. Germline values: CDR1 MNHNY, CDR2 SVGAGI (reference sequence). The CDR3 totals 14 residues. V lost 9 bases to trimming and J lost 2 bases; unmatched junction nucleotides: 8. The CDR3 reads CASGTGGSTDTQYF. The CDR3 coding sequence is TGTGCCAGTGGGACGGGGGGTTCCACAGATACGCAGTATTTT.

This rearrangement joins TRBV5-1 to TRBJ1-2; D not certain. Germline assignment: CDR1 SGHRS and CDR2 YFSETQ. The CDR3 is 14 amino acids. Trimming took off 4 bases at V and 8 bases at J, with 18 bases between the two ends. The CDR3 is CASSLGSRLWGYTF. CDR3 DNA sequence: TGCGCCAGCAGCCTCGGCTCACGACTCTGGGGCTACACCTTC.

The chain uses TRBV5-1 and TRBJ1-3, with 7 bases matching TRBD1. This CDR3 has 18 amino acids. Germline lookup yields CDR1 SGHRS and CDR2 YFSETQ. V was clipped by 6 bases and J by 0 bases; unmatched bases: 15. CDR3 nucleotides: TGCGCCAGCACCCAGGGACAGCTCAATACGGGCTCTGGAAACACCATATATTTT. Its protein product is CASTQGQLNTGSGNTIYF.

This rearrangement joins TRBV18 to TRBJ2-5; D may be TRBD2 (6 bases). CDR1 and CDR2 (germline): KGHSH, LQKENI. V was trimmed by 5 bases and J by 4 bases, leaving 11 bases between them. The CDR3 has 13 amino acids. The CDR3 coding sequence is TGTGCCAGCTCATCCAACGGGGGAGAGACCCAGTACTTC. The encoded protein is CASSSNGGETQYF. The whole variable domain, filled in from reference TRBV18 and TRBJ2-5, reads NAGVMQNPRHLVRRRGQEARLRCSPMKGHSHVYWYRQLPEEGLKFMVYLQKENIIDESGMPKERFSAEFPKEGPSILRIQQVVRGDSAAYFCASSSNGGETQYFGPGTRLLVL.